This T cell receptor beta chain was retrieved from a study of T cell responses to AZD1222 COVID-19 vaccine (dated by TCRdb to the early 2020s). Background for the entire study: A total of 240 or so trial participants underwent TCR sequencing, of whom more than 200 had received two doses of AZD1222 and about 25 had received two doses of the MenACWY control vaccine. Trial participants were enrolled into age subgroups of 18-55, 56-69 and 70-plus years, which contained approximately 150, 28 and 58 TCR-sequenced participants, respectively. Findings and caveats that apply to the study as a whole: The whole spike protein was spanned by vaccine-associated CD4 TCRs, and dominant responses were seen in regions 160-218 and 743-854. Spike-specific TCR breadth and depth rose significantly after two AZD1222 doses compared with day 0 and with MenACWY recipients. Reportedly, almost half of the unique spike-specific TCRs recognized epitopes lying outside the regions that are mutated in the B.1.351 and B.1.1.7 variants. Participants were mostly white British, with more females than males. The authors suggested clonal diversity may have been underestimated. Because no day 14 peak-response samples were available, the repertoires could be characterized only after the peak T cell response. In the small 56-69-year group, the increase in depth fell short of significance, most likely because of low power. Conclusions about previously exposed vaccinees were limited because only 6 or 7 AZD1222 recipients were SARS-CoV-2 seropositive at baseline.

This specimen's time point label, interpreted: about 28 days (+/-7) after the second vaccine dose. AZD1222 recipients with second doses at about 4 weeks or about 12 weeks were pooled, because spike-specific TCR depth and breadth did not differ between schedules. Vaccinee samples were obtained from the UK trials COV001 and COV002, which included a single-blind randomized controlled phase 2/3 trial of AZD1222 (ChAdOx1 nCoV-19) in healthy adults. Trial participant PBMC samples were collected at day 0 and day 28 after the second dose for TCRbeta chain sequencing. To note about this clone: What this receptor recognizes is not known. It has no much larger one-base neighbor in the sample; base qualities were not kept.

The CDR3 regions of human TCRbeta chains were subjected to immunosequencing. Under the source paper's analysis protocol: TCRs in the repertoires were matched against a reference library of SARS-CoV-2-specific TCRs that had been generated with the MIRA antigen-specificity platform. Breadth was defined as the fraction of unique TCRs that were SARS-CoV-2-associated. Depth was defined as the fraction of total T cells that were SARS-CoV-2-associated. Using the MIRA data, each spike-specific TCR was mapped to the spike region that the TCR reacts to and placed in a CD4 or CD8 class. Log10-transformed breadth and depth values were compared by one-way ANOVA with Sidak's multiple comparisons tests. TCRdb took over this immuneACCESS table, retaining in-frame rearrangements with V and J assigned. Such tables are incomplete; in checked studies, under half of the missing clones stem from an unresolved V gene, and the remainder is unexplained. The DNA was the basis for D and trimming; V, J and clone size are from that table. This sample is represented by 90,000 to 140,000 clones; about 88% of them were singletons. Approximately 40% of the sample belongs to the ten largest clones.

V is shortened by 1 base, J by 2 bases, and the region joining them spans 15 bases. As encoded in the germline V gene (reference sequence), CDR1 is SGHKS while CDR2 is YYEKEE. Including the terminal cysteine and phenylalanine, the CDR3 comprises 17 residues. Of the read, only the CDR3 DNA is kept; its 51 bases are in frame from base 1. The sequence derives from an adult who received the AZD1222 COVID-19 vaccine. Rearrangement joined TRBV5-5 to TRBJ2-2, with the D gene too uncertain to name. Sequenced here: peripheral blood, sampled 28 days after the second AZD1222 dose. The CDR3 region has the sequence CASSLRVASPNTGELFF. The nucleotides are TGTGCCAGCAGCTTGCGCGTCGCCAGCCCTAACACCGGGGAGCTGTTTTTT.